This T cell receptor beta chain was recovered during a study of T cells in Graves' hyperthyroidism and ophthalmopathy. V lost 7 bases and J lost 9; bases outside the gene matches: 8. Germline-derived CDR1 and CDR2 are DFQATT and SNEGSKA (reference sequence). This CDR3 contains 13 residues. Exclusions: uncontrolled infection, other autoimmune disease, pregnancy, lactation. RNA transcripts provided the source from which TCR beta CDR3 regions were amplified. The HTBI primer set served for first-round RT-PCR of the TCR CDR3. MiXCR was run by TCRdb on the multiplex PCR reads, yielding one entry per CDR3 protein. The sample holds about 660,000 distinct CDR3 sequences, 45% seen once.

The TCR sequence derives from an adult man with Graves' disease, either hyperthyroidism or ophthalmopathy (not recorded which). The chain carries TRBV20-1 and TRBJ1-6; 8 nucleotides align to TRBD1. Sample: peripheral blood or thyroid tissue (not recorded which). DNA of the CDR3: TGCAGTGAGGGCAATACAGGGGGTTCACCCCTCCACTTT. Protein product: CSEGNTGGSPLHF.